A selection of T cell receptor beta chains follows, all from one sample in a study of cytomegalovirus exposure and HLA in healthy donors. Assay used: immunoSEQ multiplex PCR; TCRdb lists only in-frame clones, some missing. This table holds just over 200,000 clones, about 70% found once. The sequenced sample was PBMCs. Source of these receptors: a man aged 35 to 55 in good health and CMV-seropositive. CDR3s include the opening cysteine and the closing phenylalanine or tryptophan. The D gene is left open where the match is weak. Expanded clones are given a class, and other clones once, few, many or no size at all.

CDR3 protein: CASSEGEQGTDTQYF
CDR3 DNA: TGCGCCAGCAGTGAGGGCGAACAGGGCACAGATACGCAGTATTTT
J gene: TRBJ2-3
clone size: .
V gene: TRBV10-1
D gene: .

CDR3 protein: CASREAGNQETQYF
CDR3 DNA: TGTGCCAGTCGGGAAGCGGGGAACCAAGAGACCCAGTACTTC
J gene: TRBJ2-5
clone size: .
V gene: TRBV6-6
D gene: TRBD2

CDR3 protein: CSVWGQAPASYEQYF
CDR3 DNA: TGCAGCGTTTGGGGACAGGCACCCGCCTCCTACGAGCAGTACTTC
J gene: TRBJ2-7
clone size: once
V gene: TRBV29-1
D gene: TRBD1

CDR3 protein: CASSVDTEYTEAFF
CDR3 DNA: TGTGCCAGCAGCGTGGACACCGAATACACTGAAGCTTTCTTT
J gene: TRBJ1-1
clone size: once
V gene: TRBV7-2
D gene: .

CDR3 protein: CASSLANEQFF
CDR3 DNA: TGTGCCAGCAGCTTAGCTAATGAGCAGTTCTTC
J gene: TRBJ2-1
clone size: .
V gene: TRBV5-8
D gene: .

CDR3 protein: CSVGTKGGTGELFF
CDR3 DNA: TGCAGCGTTGGGACCAAGGGAGGCACCGGGGAGCTGTTTTTT
J gene: TRBJ2-2
clone size: .
V gene: TRBV29-1
D gene: .

CDR3 protein: CASSYLNSPLHF
CDR3 DNA: TGTGCCAGCAGTTACTTAAATTCACCCCTCCACTTT
J gene: TRBJ1-6
clone size: .
V gene: TRBV6-5
D gene: .

CDR3 protein: CASSEQVNIQYF
CDR3 DNA: TGCGCCAGCAGTGAGCAGGTAAACATTCAGTACTTC
J gene: TRBJ2-4
clone size: .
V gene: TRBV10-1
D gene: .

CDR3 protein: CASSQDRRAGANVLTF
CDR3 DNA: TGCGCCAGCAGCCAAGATCGGAGAGCTGGGGCCAACGTCCTGACTTTC
J gene: TRBJ2-6
clone size: .
V gene: TRBV4-3
D gene: .

CDR3 protein: CASSPLGREGQGLHF
CDR3 DNA: TGTGCCAGCTCACCACTAGGACGAGAAGGTCAGGGCCTCCACTTT
J gene: TRBJ1-6
clone size: once
V gene: TRBV18
D gene: .

CDR3 protein: CASSPRTGLRDYEQYF
CDR3 DNA: TGTGCCAGCAGCCCTCGGACAGGGTTGAGGGACTACGAGCAGTACTTC
J gene: TRBJ2-7
clone size: few
V gene: TRBV7-2
D gene: TRBD1

CDR3 protein: CASSPGGRGLTSTDTQYF
CDR3 DNA: TGCGCCAGCAGTCCCGGTGGGAGGGGCCTAACTAGCACAGATACGCAGTATTTT
J gene: TRBJ2-3
clone size: few
V gene: TRBV23-1
D gene: TRBD2

CDR3 protein: CASRRTGGGDTQYF
CDR3 DNA: TGTGCCAGCAGAAGGACGGGGGGTGGGGATACGCAGTATTTT
J gene: TRBJ2-3
clone size: .
V gene: TRBV27
D gene: TRBD2

CDR3 protein: CASLLGQGANEQFF
CDR3 DNA: TGTGCCAGCCTCCTGGGGCAGGGGGCCAATGAGCAGTTCTTC
J gene: TRBJ2-1
clone size: .
V gene: TRBV6-5
D gene: TRBD1

CDR3 protein: CASSLGPGLNYGYTF
CDR3 DNA: TGTGCCAGCAGCTTGGGTCCGGGACTGAACTATGGCTACACCTTC
J gene: TRBJ1-2
clone size: .
V gene: TRBV5-4
D gene: .

CDR3 protein: CASSLGYGNTEAFF
CDR3 DNA: TGTGCCAGCAGCTTAGGATACGGGAACACTGAAGCTTTCTTT
J gene: TRBJ1-1
clone size: .
V gene: TRBV7-2
D gene: .

CDR3 protein: CSVQRDYEQYF
CDR3 DNA: TGCAGCGTCCAGAGGGACTACGAGCAGTACTTC
J gene: TRBJ2-7
clone size: .
V gene: TRBV29-1
D gene: .

CDR3 protein: CASSWAWDRNNSPLHF
CDR3 DNA: TGCGCCAGCAGCTGGGCCTGGGACAGAAATAATTCACCCCTCCACTTT
J gene: TRBJ1-6
clone size: .
V gene: TRBV5-1
D gene: TRBD1

CDR3 protein: CASSRTSGGTPYNEQFF
CDR3 DNA: TGCGCCAGCAGCCGTACTAGCGGGGGGACCCCCTACAATGAGCAGTTCTTC
J gene: TRBJ2-1
clone size: .
V gene: TRBV5-1
D gene: TRBD2

CDR3 protein: CASSQDGATEAFF
CDR3 DNA: TGCGCCAGCAGCCAAGATGGGGCTACTGAAGCTTTCTTT
J gene: TRBJ1-1
clone size: .
V gene: TRBV4-1
D gene: .

CDR3 protein: CASGFLANTEAFF
CDR3 DNA: TGCGCCAGCGGCTTTTTGGCCAACACTGAAGCTTTCTTT
J gene: TRBJ1-1
clone size: few
V gene: TRBV5-1
D gene: .

CDR3 protein: CASSLRENSPVSPLHF
CDR3 DNA: TGCGCCAGCAGCCTTCGAGAGAATAGTCCCGTTTCACCCCTCCACTTT
J gene: TRBJ1-6
clone size: .
V gene: TRBV4-1
D gene: .

CDR3 protein: CSSQQGAGTEAFF
CDR3 DNA: TGCAGCAGCCAACAGGGTGCCGGGACTGAAGCTTTCTTT
J gene: TRBJ1-1
clone size: .
V gene: TRBV29-1
D gene: .

CDR3 protein: CASRSRAGGVDTQYF
CDR3 DNA: TGTGCCAGCCGTTCTAGGGCAGGGGGCGTAGATACGCAGTATTTT
J gene: TRBJ2-3
clone size: .
V gene: TRBV6-1
D gene: TRBD1

CDR3 protein: CASSIKTAYRTRETQYF
CDR3 DNA: TGTGCCAGTAGTATTAAGACGGCCTATCGGACTCGAGAGACCCAGTACTTC
J gene: TRBJ2-5
clone size: .
V gene: TRBV19
D gene: .

CDR3 protein: CSGRDSTYEQYF
CDR3 DNA: TGCAGCGGCCGGGACAGTACCTACGAGCAGTACTTC
J gene: TRBJ2-7
clone size: .
V gene: TRBV29-1
D gene: TRBD1

CDR3 protein: CASSFEGTLYNEQFF
CDR3 DNA: TGTGCCAGCAGCTTCGAAGGGACACTCTACAATGAGCAGTTCTTC
J gene: TRBJ2-1
clone size: .
V gene: TRBV5-4
D gene: .

CDR3 protein: CASSPLAPGQGSYEQYF
CDR3 DNA: TGTGCCAGCTCACCTTTAGCTCCGGGACAGGGTTCCTACGAGCAGTACTTC
J gene: TRBJ2-7
clone size: .
V gene: TRBV18
D gene: TRBD1

CDR3 protein: CASSPPTGTPYEQYF
CDR3 DNA: TGTGCCAGCTCACCACCAACAGGCACTCCCTACGAGCAGTACTTC
J gene: TRBJ2-7
clone size: .
V gene: TRBV18
D gene: .

CDR3 protein: CASSQGTSGYEQYF
CDR3 DNA: TGCGCCAGCAGCCAGGGGACGTCCGGGTACGAGCAGTACTTC
J gene: TRBJ2-7
clone size: .
V gene: TRBV5-1
D gene: .

CDR3 protein: CAIREGEYYGYTF
CDR3 DNA: TGTGCCATCAGGGAGGGGGAGTACTATGGCTACACCTTC
J gene: TRBJ1-2
clone size: .
V gene: TRBV10-3
D gene: .

CDR3 protein: CASSTGTGGSYEQYF
CDR3 DNA: TGTGCCAGCAGCACCGGGACAGGGGGCTCCTACGAGCAGTACTTC
J gene: TRBJ2-7
clone size: .
V gene: TRBV2
D gene: TRBD1

CDR3 protein: CASSPKGQETQYF
CDR3 DNA: TGTGCCAGCAGCCCTAAGGGACAGGAGACCCAGTACTTC
J gene: TRBJ2-5
clone size: .
V gene: TRBV7-9
D gene: TRBD1

CDR3 protein: CASSLGTGSTYEQYF
CDR3 DNA: TGTGCCAGCAGCTTGGGGACAGGAAGCACCTACGAGCAGTACTTC
J gene: TRBJ2-7
clone size: .
V gene: TRBV5-4
D gene: TRBD1

CDR3 protein: CASSPGQESSPLHF
CDR3 DNA: TGTGCCAGCAGTCCCGGACAGGAATCGTCACCCCTCCACTTT
J gene: TRBJ1-6
clone size: .
V gene: TRBV6-5
D gene: TRBD1

CDR3 protein: CASSFSLPGGEQFF
CDR3 DNA: TGCGCCAGCAGCTTCAGCCTACCGGGGGGTGAGCAGTTCTTC
J gene: TRBJ2-1
clone size: .
V gene: TRBV5-1
D gene: TRBD2

CDR3 protein: CASSEWRGRSVLSTNEKLFF
CDR3 DNA: TGTGCCAGCAGTGAATGGAGGGGGCGTTCGGTACTATCAACTAATGAAAAACTGTTTTTT
J gene: TRBJ1-4
clone size: .
V gene: TRBV2
D gene: TRBD1